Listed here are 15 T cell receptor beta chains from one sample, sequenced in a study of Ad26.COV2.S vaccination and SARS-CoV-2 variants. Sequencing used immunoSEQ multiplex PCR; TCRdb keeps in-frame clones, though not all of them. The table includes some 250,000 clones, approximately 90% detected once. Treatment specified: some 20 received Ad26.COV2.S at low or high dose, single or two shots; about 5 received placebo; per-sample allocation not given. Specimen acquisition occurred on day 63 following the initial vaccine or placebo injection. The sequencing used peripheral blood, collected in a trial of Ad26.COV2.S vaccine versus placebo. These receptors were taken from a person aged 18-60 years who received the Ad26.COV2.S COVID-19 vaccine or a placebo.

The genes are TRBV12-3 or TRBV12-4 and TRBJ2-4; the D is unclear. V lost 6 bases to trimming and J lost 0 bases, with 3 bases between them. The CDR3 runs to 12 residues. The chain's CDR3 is CASSIAKNIQYF. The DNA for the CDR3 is TGTGCCAGCAGCATAGCCAAAAACATTCAGTACTTC.

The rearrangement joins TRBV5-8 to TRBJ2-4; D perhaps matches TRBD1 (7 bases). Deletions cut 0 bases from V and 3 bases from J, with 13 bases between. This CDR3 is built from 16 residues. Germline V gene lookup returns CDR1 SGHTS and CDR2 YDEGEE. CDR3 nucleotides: TGTGCCAGCAGCTTGGGACTTCAGGGGGGCAAAAACATTCAGTACTTC. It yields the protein CASSLGLQGGKNIQYF.

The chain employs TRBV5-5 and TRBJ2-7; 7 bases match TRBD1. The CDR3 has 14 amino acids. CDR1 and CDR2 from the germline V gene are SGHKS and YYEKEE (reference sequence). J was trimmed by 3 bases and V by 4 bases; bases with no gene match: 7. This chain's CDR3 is CASSRGTEYYEQYF. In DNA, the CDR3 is TGTGCCAGCAGCAGGGGGACAGAATACTACGAGCAGTACTTC.

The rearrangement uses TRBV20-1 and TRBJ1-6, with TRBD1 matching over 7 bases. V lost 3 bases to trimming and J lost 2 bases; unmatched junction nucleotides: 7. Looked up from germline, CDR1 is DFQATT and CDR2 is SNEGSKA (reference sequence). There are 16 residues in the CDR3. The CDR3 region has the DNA TGCAGTGCTAGTAGGGGGCCTTCACCCTATAATTCACCCCTCCACTTT. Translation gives CSASRGPSPYNSPLHF.

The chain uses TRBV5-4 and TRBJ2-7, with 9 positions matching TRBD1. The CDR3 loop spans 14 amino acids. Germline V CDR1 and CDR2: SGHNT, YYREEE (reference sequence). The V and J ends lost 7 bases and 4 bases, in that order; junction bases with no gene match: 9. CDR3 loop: CASRSGGQGYEQYF. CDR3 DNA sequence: TGTGCCAGCCGCTCCGGAGGACAGGGGTACGAGCAGTACTTC. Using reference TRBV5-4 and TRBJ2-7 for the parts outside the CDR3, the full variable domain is ETGVTQSPTHLIKTRGQQVTLRCSSQSGHNTVSWYQQALGQGPQFIFQYYREEENGRGNFPPRFSGLQFPNYSSELNVNALELDDSALYLCASRSGGQGYEQYFGPGTRLTVT.

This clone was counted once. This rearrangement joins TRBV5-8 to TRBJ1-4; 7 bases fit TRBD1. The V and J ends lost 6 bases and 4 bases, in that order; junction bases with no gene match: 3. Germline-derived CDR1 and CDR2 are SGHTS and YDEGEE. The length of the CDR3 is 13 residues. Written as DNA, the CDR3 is TGTGCCAGCAAGGGACAGATTAATGAAAAACTGTTTTTT. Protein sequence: CASKGQINEKLFF.

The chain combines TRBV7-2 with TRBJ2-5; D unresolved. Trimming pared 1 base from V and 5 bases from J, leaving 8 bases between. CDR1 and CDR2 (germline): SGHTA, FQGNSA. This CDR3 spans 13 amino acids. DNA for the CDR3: TGTGCCAGCAGCTTAGGCCGTCGGGAGACCCAGTACTTC. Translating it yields CASSLGRRETQYF.

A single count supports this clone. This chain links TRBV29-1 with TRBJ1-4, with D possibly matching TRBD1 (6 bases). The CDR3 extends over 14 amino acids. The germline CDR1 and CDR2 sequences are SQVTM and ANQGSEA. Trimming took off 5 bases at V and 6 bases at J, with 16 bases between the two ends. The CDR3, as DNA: TGCAGCGTTACACAGGGCGCGTGGGATGAAAAACTGTTTTTT. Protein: CSVTQGAWDEKLFF.

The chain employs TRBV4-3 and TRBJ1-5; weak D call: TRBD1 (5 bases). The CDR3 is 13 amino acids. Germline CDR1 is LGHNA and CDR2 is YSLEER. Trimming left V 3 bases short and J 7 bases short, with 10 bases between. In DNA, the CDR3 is TGCGCCAGCAGCCAGGGGCGGAGGCAGCCCCAGCATTTT. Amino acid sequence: CASSQGRRQPQHF.

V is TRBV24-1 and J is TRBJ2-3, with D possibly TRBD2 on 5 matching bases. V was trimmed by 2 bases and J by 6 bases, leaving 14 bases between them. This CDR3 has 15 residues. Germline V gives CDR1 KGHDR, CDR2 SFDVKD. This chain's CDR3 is CATSDYRTVSDTQYF. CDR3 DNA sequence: TGTGCCACCAGTGATTACCGGACTGTATCGGATACGCAGTATTTT.

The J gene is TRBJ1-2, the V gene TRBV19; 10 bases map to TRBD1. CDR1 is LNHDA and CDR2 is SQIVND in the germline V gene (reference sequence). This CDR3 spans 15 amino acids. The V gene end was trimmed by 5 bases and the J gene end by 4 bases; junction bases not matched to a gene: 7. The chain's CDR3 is CASSPGTGEGYGYTF. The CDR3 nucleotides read TGTGCCAGTAGTCCGGGGACAGGGGAAGGCTATGGCTACACCTTC.

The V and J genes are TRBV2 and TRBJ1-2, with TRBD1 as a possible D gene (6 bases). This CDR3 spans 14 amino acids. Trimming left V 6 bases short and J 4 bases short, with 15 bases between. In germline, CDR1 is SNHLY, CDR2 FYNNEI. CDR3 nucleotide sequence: TGTGCCAGCAGCGGCCCCCAGGGGCCCTATGGCTACACCTTC. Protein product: CASSGPQGPYGYTF.

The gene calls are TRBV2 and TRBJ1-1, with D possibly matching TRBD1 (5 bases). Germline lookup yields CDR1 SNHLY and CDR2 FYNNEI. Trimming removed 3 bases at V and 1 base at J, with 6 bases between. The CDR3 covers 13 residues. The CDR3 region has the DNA TGTGCCAGCAGTGACAGGGAGAACACTGAAGCTTTCTTT. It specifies CASSDRENTEAFF.

The CDR3 coding sequence is TGTGCCATCTCAAGTCACACTGTCTCCTACGAGCAGTACTTC. Translated: CAISSHTVSYEQYF. This chain joins TRBV10-3 and TRBJ2-7; D call uncertain. CDR3 length: 14 residues. Deletions cut 8 bases from V and 0 bases from J, with 14 bases between. The germline gives CDR1 ENHRY, CDR2 SYGVKD.

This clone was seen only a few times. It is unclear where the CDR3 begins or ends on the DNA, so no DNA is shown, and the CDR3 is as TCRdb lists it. The chain's CDR3 is CASSLPRTYLRAVLRFQYF. The chain has TRBV11-3 and TRBJ2-7. The CDR3 adds up to 19 amino acids, both ends counted. CDR1 and CDR2 from the germline V gene are SGHNT and YENEEA.